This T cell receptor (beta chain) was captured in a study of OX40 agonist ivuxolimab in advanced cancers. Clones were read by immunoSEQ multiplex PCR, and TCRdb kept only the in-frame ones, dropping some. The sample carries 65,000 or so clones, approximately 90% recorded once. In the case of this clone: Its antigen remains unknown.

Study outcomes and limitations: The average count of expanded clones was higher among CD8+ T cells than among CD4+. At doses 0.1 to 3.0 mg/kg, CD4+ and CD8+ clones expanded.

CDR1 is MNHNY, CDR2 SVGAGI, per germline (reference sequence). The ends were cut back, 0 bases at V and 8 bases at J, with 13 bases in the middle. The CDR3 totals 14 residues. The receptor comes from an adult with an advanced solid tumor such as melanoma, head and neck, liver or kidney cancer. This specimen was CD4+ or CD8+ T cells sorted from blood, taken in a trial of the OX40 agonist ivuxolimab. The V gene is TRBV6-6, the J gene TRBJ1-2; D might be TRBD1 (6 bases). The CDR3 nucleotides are TGTGCCAGCAGTTACTCAAGGGGGGCTAAAGGCTACACCTTC. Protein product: CASSYSRGAKGYTF.